The 29 T cell receptor beta chains given below trace back to one sample, sequenced in a study of blood T cell repertoires in COVID-19. Profiled with immunoSEQ multiplex PCR; TCRdb holds only in-frame clones, not every one. This sample has over 250,000 clones, with about nine tenths found just once. The sequenced material came from peripheral blood. Receptor source: a woman aged 60-75 years with acute or convalescent COVID-19.

The gene calls are TRBV3-1 (or the pseudogene TRBV3-2) and TRBJ1-4, with D maybe TRBD1 (6 bases). CDR3 length equals 16 residues. The V end lost 4 bases, the J end lost 5 bases, and 17 bases lay between the germline ends. In germline, CDR1 is LGHDT, CDR2 YNNKEL (reference sequence). The CDR3, as DNA: TGTGCCAGCAGCCCAAGCTCTTGGGGGCGGAATGAAAAACTGTTTTTT. This sequence encodes CASSPSSWGRNEKLFF.

The sample holds a few counts of this clone. V usage is TRBV5-1 and J usage is TRBJ1-1; 7 bases are a match to TRBD1. The CDR3 has 17 amino acids. The trim removed 4 bases at V and 3 bases at J, leaving 15 bases unmatched. The germline V gene has CDR1 SGHRS and CDR2 YFSETQ. CDR3 amino acids: CASSPPGGPQGDTEAFF. The CDR3 coding sequence is TGCGCCAGCAGCCCGCCGGGGGGGCCCCAGGGGGACACTGAAGCTTTCTTT.

The chain uses TRBV16 and TRBJ2-4; TRBD1 agrees at 9 bases. Germline lookup yields CDR1 KGHSY and CDR2 FQNENV. Losses at the gene ends were 0 bases for V and 0 bases for J; bases not matched to a gene: 15. The length of the CDR3 is 21 residues. The CDR3 loop reads CASSQSVMDRGPVIAKNIQYF. The CDR3 DNA follows: TGTGCCAGCAGCCAATCGGTCATGGACAGGGGCCCGGTTATAGCCAAAAACATTCAGTACTTC.

The V and J genes are TRBV5-1 and TRBJ1-1; D possibly corresponds to TRBD1 (6 bases). CDR1 is SGHRS, CDR2 YFSETQ, per germline. Trimming removed 2 bases at V and 11 bases at J, with 10 bases between. There are 11 residues in the CDR3. DNA for the CDR3: TGCGCCAGCAGCTTCCAGGGGACGGCTTTCTTT. Its translation is CASSFQGTAFF.

This clone was counted only a few times. The gene calls are TRBV19 and TRBJ2-2; tentatively, D is TRBD2 (5 bases). V gave up 4 bases and J gave up 1 base, with 10 bases separating them. Germline values: CDR1 LNHDA, CDR2 SQIVND (reference sequence). The CDR3 extends over 15 amino acids. CDR3 coding DNA: TGTGCCAGTAGTACAAGCGGCCTGAACACCGGGGAGCTGTTTTTT. Translated, it gives CASSTSGLNTGELFF.

Notes on this clone: A read error may produce the germline difference seen at one junction end. V and J are TRBV4-3 and TRBJ2-2; D gene ambiguous. Germline V gene sequence: CDR1 LGHNA, CDR2 YSLEER. The CDR3 contains 15 residues. The DNA of the CDR3 is TGCGCCAGCAGCCAAGACGGGTGGAACCCCGGGGAGCTGTTTTTT. Its translation: CASSQDGWNPGELFF.

The rearrangement uses TRBV5-4 and TRBJ1-2, with D perhaps TRBD1 (5 bases). The CDR3 has 12 amino acids. Per germline, CDR1 SGHNT and CDR2 YYREEE (reference sequence). V was cut by 4 bases and J by 4 bases, with 8 bases left in between. CDR3 nucleotides: TGTGCCAGCAGCACTGACAGCTATGGCTACACCTTC. Translated, it gives CASSTDSYGYTF. The full variable domain, completed using reference TRBV5-4 and TRBJ1-2, is ETGVTQSPTHLIKTRGQQVTLRCSSQSGHNTVSWYQQALGQGPQFIFQYYREEENGRGNFPPRFSGLQFPNYSSELNVNALELDDSALYLCASSTDSYGYTFGSGTRLTVV.

The rearrangement links TRBV28 to TRBJ2-1; D not resolved. Germline V lookup: CDR1 MDHEN, CDR2 SYDVKM. The CDR3 extends over 16 amino acids. Trimming shortened V by 3 bases and J by 2 bases, and 14 bases separated the two germline ends. This CDR3 reads CASSFDSPAPYNEQFF. The DNA for the CDR3 is TGTGCCAGCAGTTTCGACTCCCCAGCCCCCTACAATGAGCAGTTCTTC.

The J gene is TRBJ2-5, the V gene TRBV27; 11 bases are shared with TRBD2. Germline V CDR1 and CDR2: MNHEY, SMNVEV (reference sequence). V was pared by 7 bases and J by 5 bases, with 18 bases of the junction left unmatched. The length of the CDR3 is 18 residues. For the CDR3, the DNA is TGTGCCAGCACCCCCACCGGGTTACTAGCGGGGGCCGGGGAGACCCAGTACTTC. Its protein is CASTPTGLLAGAGETQYF.

The chain couples TRBV9 to TRBJ1-2; 10 positions match TRBD1. V trimming: 0 bases; J trimming: 2 bases; junction bases outside the gene matches: 7. Germline V gene sequence: CDR1 SGDLS, CDR2 YYNGEE. The CDR3 has 17 residues. The CDR3 bases are TGTGCCAGCAGCGTAGCCCCAGGACAGGGGGTCAACTATGGCTACACCTTC. This codes for CASSVAPGQGVNYGYTF.

V and J are TRBV5-8 and TRBJ1-2; weak D call: TRBD1 (5 bases). This CDR3 has 16 residues. Trimming removed 4 bases at V and 7 bases at J, with 23 bases between. The germline gives CDR1 SGHTS, CDR2 YDEGEE. This CDR3 is CASSDALLRVIRGYTF. CDR3 DNA: TGTGCCAGCAGCGACGCGTTACTCAGGGTAATACGTGGCTACACCTTC.

The V gene is TRBV7-2, the J gene TRBJ1-3; no clear D gene. CDR1 and CDR2 (germline): SGHTA, FQGNSA. V was trimmed by 2 bases and J by 3 bases, leaving 8 bases between them. The CDR3 sequence is 14 residues long. CDR3 sequence (DNA): TGTGCCAGCAGCTTAAGCGCGGATGGAAACACCATATATTTT. This encodes CASSLSADGNTIYF.

Here the CDR3 DNA reads TGCGCCAGCAGCCATGGGGGCCAGGGGGAGGAAAAACTGTTTTTT. It yields the protein CASSHGGQGEEKLFF. The chain is built from TRBV4-3 and TRBJ1-4, with TRBD1 identical over 7 bases. Germline V CDR1 and CDR2: LGHNA, YSLEER. CDR3 length: 15 residues. Trimming at V came to 3 bases and at J to 8 bases, leaving 9 bases not matched to a gene.

A single count supports this clone. CDR3 bases: TGTGCCATCAGTGAGGGCCAGGGGGGTGACAATGAGCAGTTCTTC. Its protein is CAISEGQGGDNEQFF. The V gene is TRBV10-3, the J gene TRBJ2-1, with D possibly TRBD1 on 7 matching bases. This CDR3 is built from 15 residues. CDR1 is ENHRY and CDR2 is SYGVKD in the germline V gene. V was trimmed by 2 bases and J by 5 bases, leaving 13 bases between them.

This chain uses TRBV7-2 with TRBJ2-7; tentatively, D is TRBD2 (6 bases). Trimming removed 6 bases at V and 5 bases at J, with 11 bases between. CDR3 length: 12 residues. Germline V lookup: CDR1 SGHTA, CDR2 FQGNSA. CDR3 nucleotide sequence: TGTGCCAGCAGAGGACGGGGGAACGAGCAGTACTTC. Protein: CASRGRGNEQYF.

This sequence joins TRBV7-6 and TRBJ1-2, with 9 bases identical to TRBD1. The V and J ends lost 5 bases and 8 bases, in that order; junction bases with no gene match: 9. The germline V gene has CDR1 SGHVS and CDR2 FNYEAQ. CDR3 length: 14 amino acids. The CDR3 region has the DNA TGTGCCAGCAGCCAGAAACAGGGGGCGGAGGGCTACACCTTC. Translation gives CASSQKQGAEGYTF. Full variable domain (remainder filled in from reference TRBV7-6 and TRBJ1-2): GAGVSQSPRYKVTKRGQDVALRCDPISGHVSLYWYRQALGQGPEFLTYFNYEAQQDKSGLPNDRFSAERPEGSISTLTIQRTEQRDSAMYRCASSQKQGAEGYTFGSGTRLTVV.

The V gene is TRBV15, the J gene TRBJ2-2, with D tentatively TRBD1 (5 bases). The CDR3 is 14 residues long. V was trimmed by 1 base and J by 7 bases, leaving 10 bases between them. Germline CDR1 is LNHNV and CDR2 is YYDKDF (reference sequence). This CDR3 reads CATSRGRERGELFF. The CDR3, as DNA: TGTGCCACCAGCAGAGGCAGGGAACGCGGGGAGCTGTTTTTT.

Worth noting for this clone: Other DNA sequences of this sample code for an identical CDR3. J is TRBJ1-5 and V is TRBV28, with a possible D match to TRBD1 (5 bases). Germline V gene lookup returns CDR1 MDHEN and CDR2 SYDVKM. V shed 2 bases and J shed 2 bases, with 7 bases lying between them. This CDR3 has 14 amino acids. The CDR3 reads CASSLQGGNQPQHF. The CDR3 DNA reads TGTGCCAGCAGTTTACAGGGTGGCAATCAGCCCCAGCATTTT.

The J gene is TRBJ1-6, the V gene TRBV2; no clear D. The V and J ends lost 6 bases and 4 bases respectively, with 10 bases between them. The germline V gene encodes CDR1 SNHLY and CDR2 FYNNEI. The CDR3 has 14 residues. CDR3 nucleotides: TGTGCCAGCAGGACGGAGGGATATAATTCACCCCTCCACTTT. The encoded protein is CASRTEGYNSPLHF.

The genes are TRBV27 and TRBJ2-1; D is possibly TRBD2 (5 bases). Per the germline V gene, CDR1 is MNHEY and CDR2 is SMNVEV (reference sequence). This CDR3 comprises 14 residues. With 2 bases removed from V and 9 bases from J, the gap between germline ends came to 14 bases. DNA of the CDR3: TGTGCCAGCAGTTTAGTGGTCCTCCGGGGTGAGCAGTTCTTC. Its protein is CASSLVVLRGEQFF.

The chain joins TRBV18 to TRBJ1-1; possible D gene TRBD1, 5 bases. The CDR3 is 15 residues long. V was shortened by 3 bases and J by 3 bases, with 14 bases between the two germline ends. From germline, CDR1 is KGHSH and CDR2 LQKENI. CDR3 bases: TGTGCCAGCTCACCCCTGGGCAGGGTGGACACTGAAGCTTTCTTT. Its translation: CASSPLGRVDTEAFF. The variable domain in full, completed from reference TRBV18 and TRBJ1-1, reads NAGVMQNPRHLVRRRGQEARLRCSPMKGHSHVYWYRQLPEEGLKFMVYLQKENIIDESGMPKERFSAEFPKEGPSILRIQQVVRGDSAAYFCASSPLGRVDTEAFFGQGTRLTVV.

This clone was counted only a few times. The rearrangement uses TRBV7-3 and TRBJ2-7; 8 positions agree with TRBD1. The length of the CDR3 is 15 residues. Losses at the gene ends were 5 bases for V and 4 bases for J; bases not matched to a gene: 10. Germline V gives CDR1 SGHTA, CDR2 FQGTGA. The CDR3 loop is CASSPDRGRLYEQYF. DNA for the CDR3: TGTGCCAGCAGCCCCGACAGGGGACGCCTATACGAGCAGTACTTC.

This chain uses TRBV4-2 with TRBJ1-3, with a possible D match to TRBD1 (5 bases). Germline V gene data show CDR1 as LGHNA and CDR2 as YNFKEQ. This CDR3 spans 14 amino acids. The germline V and J ends were trimmed by 1 base and 4 bases, with 8 bases remaining between them. In DNA form, the CDR3 reads TGTGCCAGCAGCCAAGGGGGCGCGGGAAACACCATATATTTT. Translating it yields CASSQGGAGNTIYF.

DNA of the CDR3: TGTGCCAGCCGACCGGGGGGCACCTCTGGAAACACCATATATTTT. Protein product: CASRPGGTSGNTIYF. The chain uses TRBV27 and TRBJ1-3; maybe TRBD1 (6 bases). This CDR3 is 15 amino acids long. Looked up from germline, CDR1 is MNHEY and CDR2 is SMNVEV (reference sequence). Trimming left V 8 bases short and J 0 bases short, with 14 bases between.

CDR3 in DNA: TGTGCCACCAGTGTCCCTAGCGGGGCTGAAGAGACCCAGTACTTC. This codes for CATSVPSGAEETQYF. The chain carries TRBV24-1 and TRBJ2-5; 9 bases line up with TRBD2. Looked up from germline, CDR1 is KGHDR and CDR2 is SFDVKD. V gave up 5 bases and J gave up 3 bases; unmatched junction bases: 6. The CDR3 runs to 15 residues.

This clone was picked up one time. This chain joins TRBV3-1 (or the pseudogene TRBV3-2) and TRBJ1-2, with D perhaps matching TRBD1 (6 bases). CDR1 LGHDT and CDR2 YNNKEL come from the germline V gene (reference sequence). The V gene lost 0 bases and the J gene lost 10 bases, with 9 bases spanning the gap. The CDR3 extends over 12 amino acids. CDR3 protein: CASSQDGTPYTF. As DNA, the CDR3 is TGTGCCAGCAGCCAAGACGGGACACCCTACACCTTC.

This clone showed up just a few times. V and J are TRBV25-1 and TRBJ1-5; D perhaps matches TRBD1 (5 bases). CDR3 length equals 16 residues. The V and J ends lost 3 bases and 2 bases respectively, with 14 bases between them. CDR1 is MGHDK, CDR2 SYGVNS, per germline. In nucleotides, the CDR3 is TGTGCCAGCAGTGACCACGCGGGGCTCGGCAATCAGCCCCAGCATTTT. Its protein product is CASSDHAGLGNQPQHF.

The CDR3 spells CASSRGGGETQYF. CDR3 sequence (DNA): TGTGCCAGCAGTAGGGGAGGGGGAGAGACCCAGTACTTC. The chain combines TRBV25-1 with TRBJ2-5, with a weak D call TRBD2 (7 bases). V lost 5 bases and J lost 4, with 11 bases in between. This CDR3 has 13 residues. From germline, CDR1 is MGHDK and CDR2 SYGVNS. Full variable domain (outside the CDR3, taken from reference TRBV25-1 and TRBJ2-5): EADIYQTPRYLVIGTGKKITLECSQTMGHDKMYWYQQDPGMELHLIHYSYGVNSTEKGDLSSESTVSRIRTEHFPLTLESARPSHTSQYLCASSRGGGETQYFGPGTRLLVL.

In its sample, this clone was seen once. The chain employs TRBV28 and TRBJ1-2; D is undetermined. Trimming removed 4 bases from V and 7 bases from J, with 10 bases in between. Germline values: CDR1 MDHEN, CDR2 SYDVKM. The CDR3 has 12 amino acids. CDR3 DNA sequence: TGTGCCAGCAGTTCTCTTAACGGTGGCTACACCTTC. Translated: CASSSLNGGYTF.